Each of the 21 T cell receptor beta chains below was sequenced from the same sample in a study of T cells after yellow fever vaccination. MiXCR was run by TCRdb on the 5' RACE reads, yielding one entry per CDR3 protein. The profile shows 60,000 to 85,000 distinct CDR3 sequences, approximately 7% of them singletons. The input for sequencing was CD8+ T cells sorted from PBMCs, taken 5 to 6 days after the first yellow fever vaccination. The receptors come from a man aged 18 to 29 who received the YFV17D yellow fever vaccine.

A few counts support this clonotype. The chain links TRBV10-2 to TRBJ2-1; D gene ambiguous. CDR3 size: 15 residues. V gave up 2 bases and J gave up 4 bases, with 12 bases separating them. Germline lookup yields CDR1 WSHSY and CDR2 SAAADI. As DNA, the CDR3 is TGCGCCAGCAGTGAGGGGCACCCCATGTACAATGAGCAGTTCTTC. Protein sequence: CASSEGHPMYNEQFF.

Concerning this clonotype itself: A single base separates this from a much larger clone, so it may be a read error. This chain joins TRBV3-1 and TRBJ2-7; D uncertain. Germline CDR1 and CDR2: LGHDT and YNNKEL (reference sequence). This CDR3 has 12 amino acids. Trimming pared 3 bases from V and 4 bases from J, leaving 7 bases between. In DNA form, the CDR3 reads TGTGCCAGCAGCCAGGGCTGGTACGAGCAGTACTTC. The encoded protein is CASSQGWYEQYF.

This chain links TRBV11-2 with TRBJ1-4, with D possibly matching TRBD1 (5 bases). CDR3 length: 17 amino acids. The V end was cut by 0 bases, the J end by 4 bases, with 15 bases between. The germline CDR1 and CDR2 sequences are SGHAT and FQNNGV. CDR3 bases: TGTGCCAGCAGCTTAGATCGGCCGGGACGGATTAATGAAAAACTGTTTTTT. Its translation: CASSLDRPGRINEKLFF.

This clonotype turned up a few times. The chain joins TRBV20-1 to TRBJ2-3, with TRBD1 as a possible D gene (5 bases). Germline values: CDR1 DFQATT, CDR2 SNEGSKA (reference sequence). CDR3 length equals 14 residues. Trimming took 6 bases from V and 4 from J, leaving 17 bases between them. CDR3 in DNA: TGCAGTGCCGCGACAGAAGTAGGTCCAGATACGCAGTATTTT. Its translation: CSAATEVGPDTQYF.

V and J are TRBV15 and TRBJ2-3; TRBD1 might be the D (5 bases). The V gene's germline CDR1 is LNHNV and CDR2 YYDKDF (reference sequence). The CDR3 covers 16 residues. Trimming cost V 5 bases and J 6 bases, with 21 bases left between them. The CDR3 sequence: CATSSVGEGDLDTQYF. CDR3 bases: TGTGCCACCAGCTCCGTTGGAGAAGGGGATTTGGATACGCAGTATTTT.

This clonotype was found a few times. The J gene is TRBJ1-2, the V gene TRBV6-5; D remains unclear. Germline V CDR1 and CDR2: MNHEY, SVGAGI. With 4 bases removed from V and 6 bases from J, the gap between germline ends came to 15 bases. The CDR3 contains 14 residues. CDR3 bases: TGTGCCAGCAGTTTGAACGCCGGGATAGATGGCTACACCTTC. This gives the protein CASSLNAGIDGYTF.

The rearrangement links TRBV29-1 to TRBJ2-3; the D is unclear. V shed 0 bases and J shed 2 bases, with 6 bases lying between them. This CDR3 spans 13 amino acids. CDR1 and CDR2 from the germline V gene are SQVTM and ANQGSEA. CDR3 DNA: TGCAGCGTTGAAGAAAGGATCACAGATACGCAGTATTTT. Translating gives CSVEERITDTQYF.

A remark on this clonotype: This may stem from a read error, because a much larger clone lies one nucleotide away. The chain couples TRBV29-1 to TRBJ2-5; the D is unclear. CDR3 length: 15 amino acids. Germline V gene sequence: CDR1 SQVTM, CDR2 ANQGSEA. The CDR3 loop reads CGVEWAGDTKETQYF. The CDR3 DNA is TGCGGCGTTGAATGGGCTGGCGATACCAAAGAGACCCAGTACTTC.

The chain uses TRBV27 and TRBJ2-6; no clear D. Trimming took off 10 bases at V and 0 bases at J, with 10 bases between the two ends. This CDR3 is built from 14 residues. The germline gives CDR1 MNHEY, CDR2 SMNVEV (reference sequence). The CDR3 here is CATSQSSGANVLTF. DNA for the CDR3: TGTGCCACCAGCCAAAGCTCTGGGGCCAACGTCCTGACTTTC.

There are a few counts of this clonotype. This chain joins TRBV13 and TRBJ1-1; no reliable D call. The germline gives CDR1 PRHDT, CDR2 FYEKMQ (reference sequence). V gave up 5 bases and J gave up 5 bases, with 12 bases separating them. The CDR3 has 13 amino acids. CDR3 DNA sequence: TGTGCCAGCAGCCCAGCCCCATGGACTGAAGCTTTCTTT. Amino acids: CASSPAPWTEAFF. The variable domain in full, with the rest retrieved from reference TRBV13 and TRBJ1-1, is AAGVIQSPRHLIKEKRETATLKCYPIPRHDTVYWYQQGPGQDPQFLISFYEKMQSDKGSIPDRFSAQQFSDYHSELNMSSLELGDSALYFCASSPAPWTEAFFGQGTRLTVV.

This clonotype showed up many times. V gene TRBV20-1 combines with J gene TRBJ2-3; a weak D match, TRBD2 (7 bases). V lost 0 bases to trimming and J lost 2 bases, with 12 bases between them. The germline CDR1 and CDR2 sequences are DFQATT and SNEGSKA (reference sequence). This CDR3 comprises 15 residues. This CDR3 is CSARDRRGLTDTQYF. CDR3 sequence (DNA): TGCAGTGCTAGAGATCGGCGGGGGCTCACAGATACGCAGTATTTT.

This clonotype has only a few counts. V is TRBV11-3 and J is TRBJ2-2; D ambiguous. Between the trimmed V and J ends, which lost 4 bases and 5 bases, there was a span of 8 bases. Germline loops: CDR1 SGHNT, CDR2 YENEEA. The CDR3 contains 13 residues. The chain's CDR3 is CASSYRATGELFF. The CDR3 nucleotides read TGTGCCAGCAGCTATAGGGCGACCGGGGAGCTGTTTTTT.

This clonotype was seen many times. The chain combines TRBV10-3 with TRBJ2-1, with 12 bases identical to TRBD1. This CDR3 has 16 residues. Germline values: CDR1 ENHRY, CDR2 SYGVKD. Trimming cost V 6 bases and J 7 bases; bases outside gene matches: 10. The CDR3 DNA reads TGTGCCATCAGCCAAACGGGACAGGGGGCTGGAAATGAGCAGTTCTTC. This encodes CAISQTGQGAGNEQFF.

This clonotype was observed many times. The DNA for the CDR3 is TGTGCCATCAGTCAGGGAGCTACCGGTCAGCCCCAGCATTTT. Protein product: CAISQGATGQPQHF. The rearrangement joins TRBV10-3 to TRBJ1-5, with D perhaps matching TRBD1 (5 bases). CDR1 and CDR2 from the germline V gene are ENHRY and SYGVKD. V was shortened by 5 bases and J by 6 bases, with 14 bases between the two germline ends. The CDR3 contains 14 residues.

This clonotype was counted ten times or more. The chain recombines TRBV27 with TRBJ2-7, with 7 bases lining up with TRBD2. The germline V gene encodes CDR1 MNHEY and CDR2 SMNVEV (reference sequence). The CDR3 has 13 residues. V lost 5 bases, J lost 2 bases, and 3 bases stayed unmatched. This CDR3 is CASSRAGAYEQYF. The CDR3 bases are TGTGCCAGCAGTCGTGCGGGGGCCTACGAGCAGTACTTC.

This clonotype occurred a few times. V and J are TRBV19 and TRBJ1-2; D is ambiguous. CDR1 LNHDA and CDR2 SQIVND come from the germline V gene (reference sequence). V lost 5 bases to trimming and J lost 11 bases, with 9 bases between them. The CDR3 sequence is 10 residues long. In nucleotides, the CDR3 is TGTGCCAGTAGTGCCGGTAGTTACACCTTC. The encoded protein is CASSAGSYTF.

This clonotype has at least ten counts. This chain connects TRBV12-3 or TRBV12-4 to TRBJ2-3, with 9 positions matching TRBD1. Trimming removed 7 bases from V and 6 bases from J; junction bases left unmatched: 11. CDR3 size: 15 residues. This CDR3 reads CASNPGQGSYDTQYF. The CDR3 coding sequence is TGTGCCAGCAACCCGGGACAGGGCTCCTATGATACGCAGTATTTT.

This clonotype was seen many times. The chain carries TRBV4-1 and TRBJ1-1; D is undetermined. The CDR3 covers 13 residues. V was trimmed by 4 bases and J by 0 bases, leaving 6 bases between them. CDR1 and CDR2 from the germline V gene are MGHRA and YSYEKL. This CDR3 is CASSLRMNTEAFF. For the CDR3, the DNA is TGCGCCAGCAGCCTACGGATGAACACTGAAGCTTTCTTT.

The gene calls are TRBV6-5 and TRBJ2-7, with D tentatively TRBD1 (6 bases). V was trimmed by 2 bases and J by 3 bases, leaving 11 bases between them. The CDR3 contains 14 residues. Germline-derived CDR1 and CDR2 are MNHEY and SVGAGI. CDR3 nucleotide sequence: TGTGCCAGCAGTTACGGGCAGGGGTTCTACGAGCAGTACTTC. This codes for CASSYGQGFYEQYF.

This clonotype was detected only a few times. This chain connects TRBV7-9 to TRBJ2-3, with D perhaps being TRBD1 or TRBD2 (6 bases each). Germline values: CDR1 SEHNR, CDR2 FQNEAQ (reference sequence). The CDR3 is made up of 16 amino acids. The V and J ends lost 4 bases and 6 bases respectively, with 20 bases between them. The CDR3 bases are TGTGCCAGCAGCTCAAGTCAAGGGGGGCTCACGGATACGCAGTATTTT. Its translation is CASSSSQGGLTDTQYF.

This clonotype came up a few times. The chain combines TRBV6-5 with TRBJ1-2; 10 nucleotides line up with TRBD1. Germline V gene sequence: CDR1 MNHEY, CDR2 SVGAGI. V was clipped by 2 bases and J by 3 bases; unmatched bases: 3. CDR3 length: 15 residues. Here the CDR3 reads CASSYMGQGYYGYTF. The CDR3 coding sequence is TGTGCCAGCAGTTACATGGGACAGGGGTACTATGGCTACACCTTC.